This T cell receptor (beta chain) was captured in a study of T cell repertoires in cytomegalovirus infection. TCRdb re-called the reads with MiXCR, one entry per CDR3 protein. Of around 900,000 distinct CDR3 sequences in the sample, approximately 32% were seen once. Trimming took 5 bases from V and 11 from J; bases not matched to a gene: 10. The CDR3 loop spans 14 amino acids. Germline assignment: CDR1 SGHVS and CDR2 FNYEAQ. Points on this clonotype: Its antigen is unknown.

This specimen was cultured CD8+ T cells from PBMCs, taken from culture after CMV antigen stimulation. The clonotype comes from a human donor in good health (CMV status not recorded). Some clones in this sample may be carry-over from other donors' samples. The J gene is TRBJ2-2, the V gene TRBV7-6; TRBD1 matches 8 bases. DNA of the CDR3: TGTGCCAGCAGCCCGGGACAGGCCTCCATAGAGCTGTTTTTT. Its protein product is CASSPGQASIELFF.